The rows below give T cell receptor beta chains drawn from one sample of a study of CD8 T cells in Susac syndrome. Each CDR3 protein is one row after TCRdb ran MiXCR on the immunoSEQ multiplex PCR reads. The sample comprises about 90,000 distinct CDR3 sequences, over 85% of which are singletons, and less than 0.35% rests with the top ten. The sequencing input was CD8+ T cells from PBMCs. The receptors stem from a human donor in good health. Each CDR3 is given with its conserved first and last residue. The order of the fields is CDR3 protein, CDR3 DNA, D gene, J gene, clone size, V gene. A D gene is named only where the DNA matches it firmly. The size of a clone is reported for some rows only, either as once, few or many, or as a class for expanded clones.

CDR3aa: CASSLGQGVGNEQFF
CDR3nt: TGTGCCAGCAGCTTGGGGCAGGGAGTGGGCAATGAGCAGTTCTTC
d_gene: .
j_gene: TRBJ2-1
abundance: .
v_gene: TRBV5-6

CDR3aa: CASSFLFGKGQAVETQYF
CDR3nt: TGTGCCAGCAGCTTCTTATTTGGGAAAGGACAGGCCGTGGAGACCCAGTACTTC
d_gene: TRBD1
j_gene: TRBJ2-5
abundance: .
v_gene: TRBV7-9

CDR3aa: CASGYPEDGPKAFF
CDR3nt: TGTGCTAGTGGTTATCCAGAGGACGGGCCAAAAGCTTTCTTT
d_gene: .
j_gene: TRBJ1-1
abundance: .
v_gene: TRBV12-5

CDR3aa: CASSARDRGGYTF
CDR3nt: TGTGCCAGCAGCGCCCGGGACAGGGGAGGCTACACCTTC
d_gene: TRBD1
j_gene: TRBJ1-2
abundance: .
v_gene: TRBV7-9

CDR3aa: CASSSSRSPSNQPQHF
CDR3nt: TGTGCCAGCAGCTCTTCTCGATCGCCTAGCAATCAGCCCCAGCATTTT
d_gene: .
j_gene: TRBJ1-5
abundance: .
v_gene: TRBV5-6

CDR3aa: CASSPPGSSYNEQFF
CDR3nt: TGTGCCAGCAGCCCTCCGGGCAGCTCCTACAATGAGCAGTTCTTC
d_gene: .
j_gene: TRBJ2-1
abundance: .
v_gene: TRBV7-9

CDR3aa: CSVRSFRGINIQYF
CDR3nt: TGCAGCGTGCGGTCCTTCAGGGGTATTAACATTCAGTACTTC
d_gene: .
j_gene: TRBJ2-4
abundance: .
v_gene: TRBV29-1

CDR3aa: CASSVDSASSYEQYF
CDR3nt: TGTGCCAGCAGCGTAGATAGCGCCTCGTCCTACGAGCAGTACTTC
d_gene: .
j_gene: TRBJ2-7
abundance: .
v_gene: TRBV9

CDR3aa: CASSWDRGRSPLHF
CDR3nt: TGTGCCAGCAGCTGGGACAGGGGCAGATCACCCCTCCACTTT
d_gene: TRBD1
j_gene: TRBJ1-6
abundance: .
v_gene: TRBV7-9

CDR3aa: CASFHSGGYNEQFF
CDR3nt: TGTGCCAGCTTTCATAGCGGGGGATACAATGAGCAGTTCTTC
d_gene: TRBD2
j_gene: TRBJ2-1
abundance: .
v_gene: TRBV13

CDR3aa: CASSPSTGLDYGYTF
CDR3nt: TGTGCCAGCAGCCCCTCGACAGGGTTGGACTATGGCTACACCTTC
d_gene: TRBD1
j_gene: TRBJ1-2
abundance: once
v_gene: TRBV7-8

CDR3aa: CASRPDHNEQFF
CDR3nt: TGCGCCAGCAGACCAGACCACAATGAGCAGTTCTTC
d_gene: .
j_gene: TRBJ2-1
abundance: once
v_gene: TRBV5-1

CDR3aa: CASSPSNSGSYEQYF
CDR3nt: TGTGCCAGCAGCCCCTCGAATAGCGGATCCTACGAGCAGTACTTC
d_gene: .
j_gene: TRBJ2-7
abundance: .
v_gene: TRBV7-8

CDR3aa: CASSPFGRQGDTDTQYF
CDR3nt: TGTGCCAGCAGCCCCTTTGGACGACAGGGGGACACAGATACGCAGTATTTT
d_gene: TRBD1
j_gene: TRBJ2-3
abundance: .
v_gene: TRBV13